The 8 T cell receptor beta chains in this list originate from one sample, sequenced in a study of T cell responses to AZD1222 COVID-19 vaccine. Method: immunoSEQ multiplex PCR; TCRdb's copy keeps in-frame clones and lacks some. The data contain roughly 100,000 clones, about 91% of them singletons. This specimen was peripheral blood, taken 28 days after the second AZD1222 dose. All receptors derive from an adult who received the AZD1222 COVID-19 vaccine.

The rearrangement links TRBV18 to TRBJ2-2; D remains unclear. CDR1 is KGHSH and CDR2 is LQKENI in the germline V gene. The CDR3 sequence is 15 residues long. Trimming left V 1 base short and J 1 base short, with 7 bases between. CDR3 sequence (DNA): TGTGCCAGCTCACCACAGGACCTGAACACCGGGGAGCTGTTTTTT. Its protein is CASSPQDLNTGELFF.

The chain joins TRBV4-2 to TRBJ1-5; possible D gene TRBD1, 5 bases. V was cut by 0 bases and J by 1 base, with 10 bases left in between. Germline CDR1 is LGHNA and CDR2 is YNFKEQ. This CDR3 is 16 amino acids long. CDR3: CASSQEGTVSNQPQHF. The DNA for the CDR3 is TGTGCCAGCAGCCAAGAAGGGACGGTGAGCAATCAGCCCCAGCATTTT.

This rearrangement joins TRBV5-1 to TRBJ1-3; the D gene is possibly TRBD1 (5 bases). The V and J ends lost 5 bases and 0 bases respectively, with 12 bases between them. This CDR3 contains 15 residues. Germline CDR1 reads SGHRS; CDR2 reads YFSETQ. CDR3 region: CASSEGPISGNTIYF. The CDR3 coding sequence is TGCGCCAGCAGTGAGGGACCGATCTCTGGAAACACCATATATTTT.

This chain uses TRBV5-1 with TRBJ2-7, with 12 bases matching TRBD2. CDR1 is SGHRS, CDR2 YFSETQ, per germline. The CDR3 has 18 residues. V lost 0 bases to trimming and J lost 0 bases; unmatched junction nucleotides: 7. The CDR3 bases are TGCGCCAGCAGCTTGGCCTCCGGACTAGCGGGAATCTCCTACGAGCAGTACTTC. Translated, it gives CASSLASGLAGISYEQYF.

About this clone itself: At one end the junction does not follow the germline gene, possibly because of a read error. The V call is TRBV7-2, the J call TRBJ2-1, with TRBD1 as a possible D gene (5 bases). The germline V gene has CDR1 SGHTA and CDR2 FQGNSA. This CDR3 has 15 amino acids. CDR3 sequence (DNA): TGTGCCAGCAGCTTAGAGTGGGGCGCCTACATTGAGCAGTTCTTC. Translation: CASSLEWGAYIEQFF.

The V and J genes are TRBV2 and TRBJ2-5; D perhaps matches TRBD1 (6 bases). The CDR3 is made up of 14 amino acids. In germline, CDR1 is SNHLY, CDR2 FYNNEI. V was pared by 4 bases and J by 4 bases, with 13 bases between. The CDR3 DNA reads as TGTGCCAGCAGTGGACAACAGGGTAGAGAGACCCAGTACTTC. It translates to CASSGQQGRETQYF.

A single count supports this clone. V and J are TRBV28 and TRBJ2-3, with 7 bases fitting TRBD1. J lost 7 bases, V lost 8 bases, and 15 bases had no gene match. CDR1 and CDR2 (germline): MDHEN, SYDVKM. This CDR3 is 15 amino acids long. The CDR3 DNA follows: TGTGCCAGCCCCCCGCCACAGGGGCCCACGCATACGCAGTATTTT. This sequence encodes CASPPPQGPTHTQYF. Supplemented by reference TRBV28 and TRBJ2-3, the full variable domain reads DVKVTQSSRYLVKRTGEKVFLECVQDMDHENMFWYRQDPGLGLRLIYFSYDVKMKEKGDIPEGYSVSREKKERFSLILESASTNQTSMYLCASPPPQGPTHTQYFGPGTRLTVL.

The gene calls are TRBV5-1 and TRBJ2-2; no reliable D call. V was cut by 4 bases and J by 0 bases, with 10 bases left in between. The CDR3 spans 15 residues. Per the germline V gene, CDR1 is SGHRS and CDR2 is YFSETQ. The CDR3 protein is CASSLTAANTGELFF. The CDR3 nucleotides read TGCGCCAGCAGCCTTACCGCGGCGAACACCGGGGAGCTGTTTTTT.